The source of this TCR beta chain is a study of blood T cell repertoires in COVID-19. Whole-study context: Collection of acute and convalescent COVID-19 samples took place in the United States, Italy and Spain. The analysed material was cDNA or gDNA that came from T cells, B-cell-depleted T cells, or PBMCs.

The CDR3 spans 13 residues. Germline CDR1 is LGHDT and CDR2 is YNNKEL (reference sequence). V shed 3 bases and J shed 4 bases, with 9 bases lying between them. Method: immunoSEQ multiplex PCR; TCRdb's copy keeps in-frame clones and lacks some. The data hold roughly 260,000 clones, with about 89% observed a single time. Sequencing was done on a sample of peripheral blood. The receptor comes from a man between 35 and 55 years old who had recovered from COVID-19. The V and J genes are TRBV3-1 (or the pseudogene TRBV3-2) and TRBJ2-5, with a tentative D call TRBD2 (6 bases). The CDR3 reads CASSQEGGETQYF. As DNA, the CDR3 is TGTGCCAGCAGCCAGGAGGGTGGAGAGACCCAGTACTTC.